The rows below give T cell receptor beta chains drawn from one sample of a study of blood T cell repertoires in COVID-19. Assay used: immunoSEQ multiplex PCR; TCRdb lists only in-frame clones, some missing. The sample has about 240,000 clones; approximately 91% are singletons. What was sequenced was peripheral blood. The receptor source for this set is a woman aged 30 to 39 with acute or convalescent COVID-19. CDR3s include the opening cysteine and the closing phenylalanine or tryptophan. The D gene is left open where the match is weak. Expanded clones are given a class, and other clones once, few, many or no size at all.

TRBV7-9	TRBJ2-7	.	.	TGTGCCAGCAGCTCGGCCGGGGTGCCCTACGAGCAGTACTTC	CASSSAGVPYEQYF
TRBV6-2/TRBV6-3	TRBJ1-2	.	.	TGTGCCAGCAGTTCCGGGAACTATGGCTACACCTTC	CASSSGNYGYTF
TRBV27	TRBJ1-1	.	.	TGTGCCAGCAGTTTGTTGGGGGGATTCGTGAACACTGAAGCTTTCTTT	CASSLLGGFVNTEAFF
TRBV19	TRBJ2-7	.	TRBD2	TGTGCCAGTAGTATAGGGACTAGCGGGGCCAACTACGAGCAGTACTTC	CASSIGTSGANYEQYF
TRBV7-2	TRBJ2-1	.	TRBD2	TGTGCCAGCAGCCTCGGGACTAGCGGAAATGAGCAGTTCTTC	CASSLGTSGNEQFF
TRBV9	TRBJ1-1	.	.	TGTGCCAGCAGCGTGACAGCGAACACTGAAGCTTTCTTT	CASSVTANTEAFF
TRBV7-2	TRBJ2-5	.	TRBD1	TGTGCCAGCAGCTGGCGCGGGGGACAGGGGATTGAAGAGACCCAGTACTTC	CASSWRGGQGIEETQYF
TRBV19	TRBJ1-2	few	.	TGTGCCAGTAGTATTAGCTACTATGGCTACACCTTC	CASSISYYGYTF
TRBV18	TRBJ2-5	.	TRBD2	TGTGCCAGCGCGGGACTAGCGGCCCAAGAGACCCAGTACTTC	CASAGLAAQETQYF
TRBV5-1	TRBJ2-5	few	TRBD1	TGCGCCAGCCGCCAACAGGGGGCCCACCAAGAGACCCAGTACTTC	CASRQQGAHQETQYF
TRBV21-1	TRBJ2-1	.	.	TGTGCCAGCATCACCGGGACAGGGGTTTGTGAGCAGTTCTTC	CASITGTGVCEQFF
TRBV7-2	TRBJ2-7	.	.	TGTGCCAGCAGCTTAGCGAGTCGGGGCAGGCCCGGAGGGTACGAGCAGTACTTC	CASSLASRGRPGGYEQYF
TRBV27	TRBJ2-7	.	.	TGTGCCAGCGACGAAACTACATATTACGAGCAGTACTTC	CASDETTYYEQYF
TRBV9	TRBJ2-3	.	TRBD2	TGTGCCAGCAGCATTAGCGGGTCTAGCACAGATACGCAGTATTTT	CASSISGSSTDTQYF